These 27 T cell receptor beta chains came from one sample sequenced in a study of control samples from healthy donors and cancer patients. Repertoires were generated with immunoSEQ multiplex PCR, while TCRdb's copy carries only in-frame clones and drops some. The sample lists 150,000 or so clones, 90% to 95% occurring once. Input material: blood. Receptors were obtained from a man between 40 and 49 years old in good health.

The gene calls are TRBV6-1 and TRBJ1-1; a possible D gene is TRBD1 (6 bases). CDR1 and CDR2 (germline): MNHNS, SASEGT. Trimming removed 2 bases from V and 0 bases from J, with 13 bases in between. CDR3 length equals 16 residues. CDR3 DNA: TGTGCCAGCAGTGAAACCGATACAGGGATGAACACTGAAGCTTTCTTT. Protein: CASSETDTGMNTEAFF.

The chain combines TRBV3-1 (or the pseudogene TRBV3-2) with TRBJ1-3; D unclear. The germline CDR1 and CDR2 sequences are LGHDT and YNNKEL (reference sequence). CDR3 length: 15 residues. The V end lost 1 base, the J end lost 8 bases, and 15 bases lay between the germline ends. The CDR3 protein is CASSQGPRGRDTIYF. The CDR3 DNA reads TGTGCCAGCAGCCAAGGTCCTCGAGGGCGGGACACCATATATTTT.

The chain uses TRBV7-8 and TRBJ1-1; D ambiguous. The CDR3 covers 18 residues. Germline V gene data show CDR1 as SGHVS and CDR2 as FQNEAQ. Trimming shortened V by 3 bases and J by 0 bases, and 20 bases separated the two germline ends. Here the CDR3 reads CASSFVTRIGIMNTEAFF. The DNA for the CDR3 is TGTGCCAGCAGCTTTGTAACCCGGATAGGGATCATGAACACTGAAGCTTTCTTT.

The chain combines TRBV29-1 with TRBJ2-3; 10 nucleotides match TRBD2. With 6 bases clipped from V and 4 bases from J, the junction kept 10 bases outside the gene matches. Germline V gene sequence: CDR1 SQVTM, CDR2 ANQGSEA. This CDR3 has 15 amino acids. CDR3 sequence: CSVVRASGSADTQYF. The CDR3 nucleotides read TGCAGCGTCGTGCGGGCTAGCGGGAGCGCAGATACGCAGTATTTT.

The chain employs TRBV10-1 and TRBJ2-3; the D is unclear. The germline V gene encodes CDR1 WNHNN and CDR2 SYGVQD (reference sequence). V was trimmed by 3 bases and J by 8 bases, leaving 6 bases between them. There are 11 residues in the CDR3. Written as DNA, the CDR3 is TGCGCCAGCAGTGAAGGGCCTACGCAGTATTTT. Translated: CASSEGPTQYF.

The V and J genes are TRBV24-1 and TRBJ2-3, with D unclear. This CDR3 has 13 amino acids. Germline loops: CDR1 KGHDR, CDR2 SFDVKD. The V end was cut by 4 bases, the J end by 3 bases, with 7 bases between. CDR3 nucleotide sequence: TGTGCCACCAGTGACCATGGGACAGATACGCAGTATTTT. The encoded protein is CATSDHGTDTQYF.

The CDR3 DNA reads TGTGCCAGCAGCGTAGCGGTCAGGGGGCGCCTCTTTGGCACAGATACGCAGTATTTT. It specifies CASSVAVRGRLFGTDTQYF. This chain joins TRBV9 and TRBJ2-3, with 8 bases lining up with TRBD1. Germline values: CDR1 SGDLS, CDR2 YYNGEE. V was pared by 0 bases and J by 1 base, with 13 bases of the junction left unmatched. The CDR3 consists of 19 residues.

In nucleotides, the CDR3 is TGTGCCAGCAGCCGAAAGCCGGACACTGAAGCTTTCTTT. It codes for CASSRKPDTEAFF. This chain links TRBV13 with TRBJ1-1; D unclear. Germline loops: CDR1 PRHDT, CDR2 FYEKMQ (reference sequence). V was trimmed by 5 bases and J by 3 bases, leaving 10 bases between them. The CDR3 consists of 13 residues. Full variable domain (outside the CDR3, taken from reference TRBV13 and TRBJ1-1): AAGVIQSPRHLIKEKRETATLKCYPIPRHDTVYWYQQGPGQDPQFLISFYEKMQSDKGSIPDRFSAQQFSDYHSELNMSSLELGDSALYFCASSRKPDTEAFFGQGTRLTVV.

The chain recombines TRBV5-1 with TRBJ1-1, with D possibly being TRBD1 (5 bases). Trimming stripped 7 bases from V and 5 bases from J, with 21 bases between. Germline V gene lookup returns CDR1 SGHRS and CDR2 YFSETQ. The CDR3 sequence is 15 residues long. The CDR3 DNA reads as TGCGCCAGCTCCCCTTCGGGACGTAGGGCTACTGAAGCTTTCTTT. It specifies CASSPSGRRATEAFF.

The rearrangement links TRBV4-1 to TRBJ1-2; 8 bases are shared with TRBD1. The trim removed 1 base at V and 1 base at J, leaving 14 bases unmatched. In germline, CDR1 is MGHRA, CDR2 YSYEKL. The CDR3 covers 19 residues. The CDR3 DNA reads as TGCGCCAGCAGCCAAGGTAGACAAAGCCGGACAGGGAATAACTATGGCTACACCTTC. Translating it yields CASSQGRQSRTGNNYGYTF.

CDR3 nucleotide sequence: TGTGCCAGCAGTCCGCGGGAGGGCCCATCCGAGCAGTACTTC. Translating gives CASSPREGPSEQYF. V and J are TRBV25-1 and TRBJ2-7; TRBD2 agrees at 9 bases. Trimming took 5 bases from V and 6 from J; bases not matched to a gene: 8. There are 14 residues in the CDR3. Germline V gene sequence: CDR1 MGHDK, CDR2 SYGVNS.

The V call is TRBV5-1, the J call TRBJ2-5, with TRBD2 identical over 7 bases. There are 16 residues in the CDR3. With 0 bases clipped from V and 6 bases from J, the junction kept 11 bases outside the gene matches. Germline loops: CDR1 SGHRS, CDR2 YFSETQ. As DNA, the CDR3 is TGCGCCAGCAGCTTGGGTGGGAGGGATCCCGGAAAGACCCAGTACTTC. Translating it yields CASSLGGRDPGKTQYF.

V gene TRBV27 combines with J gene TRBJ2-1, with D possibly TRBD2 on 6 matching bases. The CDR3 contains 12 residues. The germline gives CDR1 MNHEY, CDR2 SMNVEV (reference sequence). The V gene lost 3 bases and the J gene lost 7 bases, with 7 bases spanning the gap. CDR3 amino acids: CASSFRGNEQFF. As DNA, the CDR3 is TGTGCCAGCAGTTTTCGGGGGAATGAGCAGTTCTTC.

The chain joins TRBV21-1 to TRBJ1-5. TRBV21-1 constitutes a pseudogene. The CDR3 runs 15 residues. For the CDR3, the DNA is TGTGCCAGCAGCGGAAAGGAGGCAGGAAATCAGCCCCAGCATTTT. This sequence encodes CASSGKEAGNQPQHF.

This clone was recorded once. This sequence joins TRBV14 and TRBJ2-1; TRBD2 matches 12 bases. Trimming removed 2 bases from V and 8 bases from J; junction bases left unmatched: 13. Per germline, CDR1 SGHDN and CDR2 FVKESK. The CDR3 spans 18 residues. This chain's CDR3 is CASSQLVGLAGLRDEQFF. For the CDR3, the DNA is TGTGCCAGCAGCCAATTAGTTGGACTAGCGGGGTTACGGGATGAGCAGTTCTTC.

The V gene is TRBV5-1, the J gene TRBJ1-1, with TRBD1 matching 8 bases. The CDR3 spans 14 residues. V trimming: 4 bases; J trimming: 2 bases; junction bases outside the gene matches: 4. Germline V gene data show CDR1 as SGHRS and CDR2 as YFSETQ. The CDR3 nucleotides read TGCGCCAGCAGCGCACAGGGGGGAAACACTGAAGCTTTCTTT. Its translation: CASSAQGGNTEAFF.

The CDR3 nucleotides read TGTGCCAGCAGCGTAGGGGGGGGAACCCAAGAGACCCAGTACTTC. Translated, it gives CASSVGGGTQETQYF. This chain links TRBV9 with TRBJ2-5, with 7 bases lining up with TRBD2. Losses at the gene ends were 0 bases for V and 1 base for J; bases not matched to a gene: 3. The germline CDR1 and CDR2 sequences are SGDLS and YYNGEE. This CDR3 comprises 15 residues.

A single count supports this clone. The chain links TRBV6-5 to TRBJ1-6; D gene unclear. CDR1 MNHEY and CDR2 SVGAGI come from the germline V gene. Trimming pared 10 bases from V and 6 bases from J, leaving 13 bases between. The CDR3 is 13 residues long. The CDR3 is CATTQSVNSPLHF. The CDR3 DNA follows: TGTGCCACTACCCAGTCTGTTAATTCACCCCTCCACTTT.

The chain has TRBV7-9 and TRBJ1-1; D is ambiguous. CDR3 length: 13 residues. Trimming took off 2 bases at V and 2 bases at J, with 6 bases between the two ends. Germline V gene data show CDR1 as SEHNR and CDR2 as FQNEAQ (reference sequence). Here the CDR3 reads CASSLYANTEAFF. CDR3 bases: TGTGCCAGCAGCTTATATGCTAACACTGAAGCTTTCTTT.

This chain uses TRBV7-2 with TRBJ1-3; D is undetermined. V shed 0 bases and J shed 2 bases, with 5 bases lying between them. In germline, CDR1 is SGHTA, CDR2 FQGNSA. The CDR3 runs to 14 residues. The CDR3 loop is CASSLADAGNTIYF. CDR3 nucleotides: TGTGCCAGCAGCTTAGCGGACGCTGGAAACACCATATATTTT.

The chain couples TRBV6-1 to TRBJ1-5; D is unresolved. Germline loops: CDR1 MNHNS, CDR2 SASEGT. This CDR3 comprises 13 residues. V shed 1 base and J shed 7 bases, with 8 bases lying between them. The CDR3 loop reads CASSEVAGQPQHF. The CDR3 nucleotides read TGTGCCAGCAGTGAAGTTGCGGGGCAGCCCCAGCATTTT.

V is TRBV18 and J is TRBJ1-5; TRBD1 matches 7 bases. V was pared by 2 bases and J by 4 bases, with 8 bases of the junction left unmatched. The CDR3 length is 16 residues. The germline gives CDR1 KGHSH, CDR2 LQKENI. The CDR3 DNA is TGTGCCAGCTCACCATCAAACCGGGACAGAAATCAGCCCCAGCATTTT. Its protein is CASSPSNRDRNQPQHF.

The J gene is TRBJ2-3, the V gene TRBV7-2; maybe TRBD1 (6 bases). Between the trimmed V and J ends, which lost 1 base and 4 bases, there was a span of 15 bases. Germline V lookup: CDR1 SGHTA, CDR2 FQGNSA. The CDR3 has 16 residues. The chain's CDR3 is CASSLERTGSADTQYF. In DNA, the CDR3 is TGTGCCAGCAGCTTAGAGAGAACAGGGTCGGCAGATACGCAGTATTTT.

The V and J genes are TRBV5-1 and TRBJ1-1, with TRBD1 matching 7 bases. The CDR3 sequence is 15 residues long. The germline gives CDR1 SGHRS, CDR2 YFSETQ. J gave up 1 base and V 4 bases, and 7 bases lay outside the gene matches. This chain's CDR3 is CASSPGTDGNTEAFF. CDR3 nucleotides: TGCGCCAGCAGCCCCGGGACAGACGGGAACACTGAAGCTTTCTTT.

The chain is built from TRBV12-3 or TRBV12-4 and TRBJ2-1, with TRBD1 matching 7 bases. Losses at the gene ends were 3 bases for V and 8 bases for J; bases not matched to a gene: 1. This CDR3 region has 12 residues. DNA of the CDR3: TGTGCCAGCAGTTTCACAGGGGATGAGCAGTTCTTC. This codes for CASSFTGDEQFF.

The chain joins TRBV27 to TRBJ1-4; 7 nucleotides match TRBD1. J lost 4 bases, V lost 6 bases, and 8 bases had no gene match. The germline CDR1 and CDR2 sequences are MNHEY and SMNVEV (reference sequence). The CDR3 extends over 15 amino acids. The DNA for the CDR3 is TGTGCCAGCAGCATAAGGGGGCTGTTTAATGAAAAACTGTTTTTT. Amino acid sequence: CASSIRGLFNEKLFF. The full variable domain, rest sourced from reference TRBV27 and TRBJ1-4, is EAQVTQNPRYLITVTGKKLTVTCSQNMNHEYMSWYRQDPGLGLRQIYYSMNVEVTDKGDVPEGYKVSRKEKRNFPLILESPSPNQTSLYFCASSIRGLFNEKLFFGSGTQLSVL.

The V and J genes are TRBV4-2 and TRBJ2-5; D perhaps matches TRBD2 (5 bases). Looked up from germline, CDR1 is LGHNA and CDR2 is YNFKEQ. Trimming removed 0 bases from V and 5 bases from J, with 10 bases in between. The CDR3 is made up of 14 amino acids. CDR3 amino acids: CASSQEGPGETQYF. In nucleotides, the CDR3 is TGTGCCAGCAGCCAAGAGGGTCCGGGGGAGACCCAGTACTTC.